This T cell receptor (beta chain) was sequenced for a study of shared clonotypes between healthy human individuals. Across the study: With ages of 18 to 49, the donors were a couple of women and a few men. Whole-study findings and limits: Among the subsets, naive ones generally showed larger estimated richness than memory ones. Clonotype sharing across a few donors was observed for about 5.2% of naive CD4 clonotypes. Among donors, clonotype sharing was expected to be affected by sequencing depth.

To note about this clone: Its target is unknown.

The repertoire was sequenced with immunoSEQ multiplex PCR; TCRdb's copy has only in-frame clones and lacks some. The sample has 190,000 or so clones; 90% to 95% are singletons. V shed 7 bases, J shed 3 bases, and the junction held 5 bases outside the gene matches. Germline V gene sequence: CDR1 WSHSY, CDR2 SAAADI. The length of the CDR3 is 13 residues. Material for sequencing was naive CD4+ T cells sorted from blood. Stated subset: CD45RA+ positively selected. This clonotype originated in a woman between 25 and 40 years old in good health. The chain links TRBV10-2 to TRBJ2-7; TRBD1 agrees at 8 bases. Written as DNA, the CDR3 is TGCGCCAGCACCAAAGGACAGGGCTACGAGCAGTACTTC. As protein: CASTKGQGYEQYF.